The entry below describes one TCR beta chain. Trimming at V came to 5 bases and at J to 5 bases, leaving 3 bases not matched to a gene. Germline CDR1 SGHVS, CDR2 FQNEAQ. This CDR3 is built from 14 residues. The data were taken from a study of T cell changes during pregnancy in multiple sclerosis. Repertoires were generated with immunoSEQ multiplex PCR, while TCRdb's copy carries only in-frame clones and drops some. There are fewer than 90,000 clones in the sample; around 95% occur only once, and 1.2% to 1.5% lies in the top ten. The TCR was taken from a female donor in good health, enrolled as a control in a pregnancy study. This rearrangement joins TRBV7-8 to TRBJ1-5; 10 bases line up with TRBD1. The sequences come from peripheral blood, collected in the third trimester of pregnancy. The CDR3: CASSLTGGDQPQHF. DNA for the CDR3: TGTGCCAGCAGCCTGACAGGGGGCGATCAGCCCCAGCATTTT. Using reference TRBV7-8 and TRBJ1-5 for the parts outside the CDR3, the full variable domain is GAGVSQSPRYKVAKRGQDVALRCDPISGHVSLFWYQQALGQGPEFLTYFQNEAQLDKSGLPSDRFFAERPEGSVSTLKIQRTQQEDSAVYLCASSLTGGDQPQHFGDGTRLSIL.